The clone carrying this T cell receptor beta chain was counted only a few times. This CDR3 comprises 14 residues. The germline V gene encodes CDR1 SEHNR and CDR2 FQNEAQ (reference sequence). J gave up 0 bases and V 8 bases, and 4 bases lay outside the gene matches. The data were obtained in a study of blood T cell repertoires in COVID-19. As for the study in general: Samples taken during acute and convalescent COVID-19 were collected in the United States, Italy and Spain. Sample material is recorded as cDNA or gDNA derived from T cells, B-cell-depleted T cells, or PBMCs.

How the authors handled the data: Nucleated cell counts were estimated from reference gene primer amplification. Sequenced by immunoSEQ multiplex PCR; TCRdb stores in-frame clones only, minus some. D and trimming were read from the DNA, whereas the V and J calls and clone size are those reported in that table. The data show around 100,000 clones, roughly nine tenths seen once. Specimen: peripheral blood. The TCR comes from a human donor in a cohort sampled during active COVID-19. V usage is TRBV7-9 and J usage is TRBJ2-3; TRBD1 aligns across 8 bases. CDR3 sequence: CASGQGISTDTQYF. The CDR3 bases are TGTGCCAGCGGACAGGGAATTAGCACAGATACGCAGTATTTT.